This TCR beta chain was sequenced during a study of blood T cell repertoires in COVID-19. Study summary: Some COVID-19 samples were acute and others convalescent; all came from the United States, Italy and Spain. The cDNA or gDNA used as material had been derived from T cells, B-cell-depleted T cells, or PBMCs.

In the study's own analysis: Using reference gene primer amplification, nucleated cell counts were estimated. Some clones are missing from TCRdb's copy, which holds only in-frame ones; the method was immunoSEQ multiplex PCR. The V and J calls and clone size are taken from that table; D and trimming were inferred from the DNA. The data show 200,000 to 250,000 clones, with around 81% seen just once and around 2% held by the top ten. There are a few counts of this clone. Trimming took 5 bases from V and 2 from J; bases not matched to a gene: 8. Germline CDR1 and CDR2: MNHEY and SVGEGT. The CDR3 is made up of 16 amino acids.

Sequencing used peripheral blood. The clonotype comes from a man younger than 45 who had recovered from COVID-19. The rearrangement links TRBV6-2 or TRBV6-3 to TRBJ1-5, with 8 bases identical to TRBD1. The CDR3 loop reads CASSASDREGNQPQHF. In nucleotides, the CDR3 is TGTGCCAGCAGTGCCTCGGACAGGGAAGGCAATCAGCCCCAGCATTTT.